A selection of T cell receptor beta chains follows, all from one sample in a study of OX40 agonist ivuxolimab in advanced cancers. Here immunoSEQ multiplex PCR was the method, and the copy in TCRdb shows in-frame clones only, minus some. The sample lists around 56,000 clones; approximately 80% were seen once. The sequenced sample was CD4+ or CD8+ T cells sorted from blood, obtained in a trial of the OX40 agonist ivuxolimab. The source is an adult with an advanced solid tumor such as melanoma, head and neck, liver or kidney cancer. Both conserved end residues are part of each CDR3. A D gene is named only where the DNA matches it firmly. Only part of the rows carry a size: once, few, many, or a class if the clone is expanded.

CDR3aa	CDR3nt	abundance	len	j_gene	v_gene	d_gene
CASSLDRRSTEAFF	TGTGCCAGCAGCTTGGACAGGCGAAGCACTGAAGCTTTCTTT	.	14	TRBJ1-1	TRBV5-6	.
CATSRDATEHQPQHF	TGTGCCACCAGCAGAGACGCGACAGAACATCAGCCCCAGCATTTT	.	15	TRBJ1-5	TRBV15	.
CASSQSATNEKLFF	TGTGCCAGCAGCCAAAGTGCAACTAATGAAAAACTGTTTTTT	.	14	TRBJ1-4	TRBV13	.
CASSQGVKETQYF	TGTGCCAGCAGTCAAGGGGTAAAAGAGACCCAGTACTTC	.	13	TRBJ2-5	TRBV28	.
CASSVGAGWGDEQYF	TGTGCCAGCAGCGTCGGGGCGGGCTGGGGGGACGAGCAGTACTTC	.	15	TRBJ2-7	TRBV9	.
CASRGTSGRTGELFF	TGTGCCAGCAGGGGGACTAGCGGGAGAACCGGGGAGCTGTTTTTT	.	15	TRBJ2-2	TRBV2	TRBD2
CASSPAGGSNQPQHF	TGTGCCAGCTCACCGGCAGGGGGTAGCAATCAGCCCCAGCATTTT	.	15	TRBJ1-5	TRBV18	TRBD1
CASSRDRGDILDTQYF	TGTGCCAGCAGCCGGGACAGGGGGGACATATTAGATACGCAGTATTTT	.	16	TRBJ2-3	TRBV5-6	TRBD1
CASSRQGGNTDTQYF	TGTGCCAGCAGTCGTCAGGGTGGTAACACAGATACGCAGTATTTT	.	15	TRBJ2-3	TRBV6-5	.
CASSVGPAREYEQYF	TGTGCCAGCAGCGTCGGTCCGGCCAGGGAATACGAGCAGTACTTC	.	15	TRBJ2-7	TRBV9	.
CASSRTGTGADTQYF	TGTGCCAGCAGTCGCACCGGGACAGGGGCAGATACGCAGTATTTT	.	15	TRBJ2-3	TRBV6-5	TRBD1
CASSARWEVHEQYF	TGTGCCAGCAGCGCCCGGTGGGAGGTCCACGAGCAGTACTTC	.	14	TRBJ2-7	TRBV9	.
CASSEQGGGGEQFF	TGCGCCAGCAGCGAACAAGGCGGAGGGGGTGAGCAGTTCTTC	once	14	TRBJ2-1	TRBV5-1	.
CASGTGVYGEQFF	TGTGCCAGCGGGACGGGGGTGTATGGTGAGCAGTTCTTC	few	13	TRBJ2-1	TRBV6-1	.
CASSFNSGGVETQYF	TGTGCCAGCAGCTTCAATAGCGGGGGAGTAGAGACCCAGTACTTC	few	15	TRBJ2-5	TRBV11-2	TRBD2
CASSPGTGLREQYF	TGTGCCAGCAGTCCAGGGACAGGGTTACGCGAGCAGTACTTC	.	14	TRBJ2-7	TRBV27	TRBD1